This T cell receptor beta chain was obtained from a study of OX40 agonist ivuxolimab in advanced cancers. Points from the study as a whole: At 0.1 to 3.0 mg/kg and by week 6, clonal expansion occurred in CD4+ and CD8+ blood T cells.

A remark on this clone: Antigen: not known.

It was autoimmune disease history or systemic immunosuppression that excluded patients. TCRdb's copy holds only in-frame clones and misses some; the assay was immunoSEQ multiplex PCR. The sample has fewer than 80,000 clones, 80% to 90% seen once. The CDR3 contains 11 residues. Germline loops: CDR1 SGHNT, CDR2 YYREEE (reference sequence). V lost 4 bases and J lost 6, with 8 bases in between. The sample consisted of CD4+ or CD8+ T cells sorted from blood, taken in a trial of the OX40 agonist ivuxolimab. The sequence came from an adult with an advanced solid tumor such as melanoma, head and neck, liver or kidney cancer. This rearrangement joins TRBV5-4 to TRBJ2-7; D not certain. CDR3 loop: CASSQFGEQYF. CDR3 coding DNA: TGTGCCAGCAGCCAATTTGGCGAGCAGTACTTC.